These 19 T cell receptor beta chains were all obtained from the same sample, sequenced in a study of identifying expanded T cells in peripheral blood. TCRdb's copy holds only in-frame clones and misses some; the assay was immunoSEQ multiplex PCR. There are 70,000 to 100,000 clones in the sample; about 88% occur only once, and roughly 20% lies in the top ten. Sequencing input: blood. The receptors stem from a person between 18 and 70 years old in good health.

The rearrangement uses TRBV9 and TRBJ1-6; D possibly corresponds to TRBD1 (6 bases). The V and J ends lost 6 bases and 10 bases respectively, with 17 bases between them. Germline lookup yields CDR1 SGDLS and CDR2 YYNGEE. There are 14 residues in the CDR3. CDR3 amino acids: CASNKGGGGSPLHF. CDR3 coding DNA: TGTGCCAGCAATAAAGGGGGGGGCGGCTCACCCCTCCACTTT.

The chain joins TRBV29-1 to TRBJ2-1; D gene ambiguous. Germline CDR1 reads SQVTM; CDR2 reads ANQGSEA. The CDR3 contains 13 residues. V dropped 4 bases and J dropped 2 bases, with 9 bases sitting between them. The CDR3 nucleotides are TGCAGCGTTGGTGGGGTCCCCTACAATGAGCAGTTCTTC. Translating it yields CSVGGVPYNEQFF.

The chain couples TRBV27 to TRBJ2-3; 13 bases match TRBD2. After removal of 0 bases from V and 8 bases from J, the junction contained 11 bases not matched to a gene. Germline V CDR1 and CDR2: MNHEY, SMNVEV (reference sequence). This CDR3 contains 18 residues. The CDR3 loop reads CASSLSTWTSGGGGTQYF. The CDR3 coding sequence is TGTGCCAGCAGTTTATCCACTTGGACTAGCGGGGGTGGTGGTACGCAGTATTTT.

The chain combines TRBV5-1 with TRBJ2-3, with TRBD2 identical over 10 bases. J lost 4 bases, V lost 2 bases, and 1 base had no gene match. This CDR3 has 14 residues. Germline V gene lookup returns CDR1 SGHRS and CDR2 YFSETQ. CDR3 bases: TGCGCCAGCAGCTTAGGACTAGCGGCAGATACGCAGTATTTT. Protein sequence: CASSLGLAADTQYF. The whole variable domain, filled in from reference TRBV5-1 and TRBJ2-3, reads KAGVTQTPRYLIKTRGQQVTLSCSPISGHRSVSWYQQTPGQGLQFLFEYFSETQRNKGNFPGRFSGRQFSNSRSEMNVSTLELGDSALYLCASSLGLAADTQYFGPGTRLTVL.

The chain employs TRBV4-2 and TRBJ2-7; 8 nucleotides agree with TRBD2. The length of the CDR3 is 17 residues. Trimming took 0 bases from V and 5 from J; bases not matched to a gene: 12. The V gene's germline CDR1 is LGHNA and CDR2 YNFKEQ. CDR3 DNA sequence: TGTGCCAGCAGCCAAGATCGCCCCTCGGGGGGGATGCACGAGCAGTACTTC. It translates to CASSQDRPSGGMHEQYF.

In DNA, the CDR3 is TGTGCCAGCAGTGACTCGATGACAGGGGCCAATGAGCAGTTCTTC. It encodes CASSDSMTGANEQFF. This chain joins TRBV6-4 and TRBJ2-1, with 8 bases matching TRBD1. The germline CDR1 and CDR2 sequences are MRHNA and SNTAGT. V was pared by 0 bases and J by 6 bases, with 4 bases of the junction left unmatched. The CDR3 is 15 residues long.

This clone has just one count. The chain links TRBV30 to TRBJ1-1; D not certain. This CDR3 has 11 residues. Trimming took 0 bases from V and 5 from J, leaving 4 bases between them. CDR1 GTSNPN and CDR2 SVGIG come from the germline V gene (reference sequence). The CDR3 DNA sequence: TGTGCCTGGAGTGTACTTACTGAAGCTTTCTTT. This sequence encodes CAWSVLTEAFF.

This sequence joins TRBV6-5 and TRBJ1-5; TRBD1 matches at 9 bases. The CDR3 length is 14 residues. Germline V gene sequence: CDR1 MNHEY, CDR2 SVGAGI. V gave up 10 bases and J gave up 3 bases; unmatched junction bases: 7. CDR3 nucleotide sequence: TGTGCCACCTCGGGACAGGGACACAATCAGCCCCAGCATTTT. Protein product: CATSGQGHNQPQHF.

The rearrangement uses TRBV29-1 and TRBJ2-2, with D perhaps matching TRBD1 or TRBD2 (5 bases each). Germline CDR1 is SQVTM and CDR2 is ANQGSEA. The CDR3 contains 14 residues. The V gene lost 7 bases and the J gene lost 3 bases, with 15 bases spanning the gap. The CDR3 protein is CSATGTLDTGELFF. The DNA for the CDR3 is TGCAGCGCCACCGGGACCCTAGACACCGGGGAGCTGTTTTTT.

The DNA of the CDR3 is TGCGCCAGCAGCTTGGTGGTAGGGGACTATGGCTACACCTTC. This sequence encodes CASSLVVGDYGYTF. This rearrangement joins TRBV5-1 to TRBJ1-2, with TRBD1 as a possible D gene (5 bases). The germline V and J ends were trimmed by 0 bases and 3 bases, with 9 bases remaining between them. Germline lookup yields CDR1 SGHRS and CDR2 YFSETQ. The length of the CDR3 is 14 residues.

The V gene is TRBV7-2, the J gene TRBJ1-2; 8 bases are shared with TRBD1. The V gene's germline CDR1 is SGHTA and CDR2 FQGNSA. With 5 bases clipped from V and 1 base from J, the junction kept 6 bases outside the gene matches. This CDR3 spans 15 amino acids. The CDR3 DNA follows: TGTGCCAGCAGCCCTTTTGGACAGGGTAACTATGGCTACACCTTC. Translation: CASSPFGQGNYGYTF.

V is TRBV4-3 and J is TRBJ2-2; 9 bases line up with TRBD2. Looked up from germline, CDR1 is LGHNA and CDR2 is YSLEER. Trimming took 1 base from V and 6 from J; bases not matched to a gene: 9. The CDR3 loop spans 17 amino acids. This CDR3 is CASSQGDWRGGPGELFF. The CDR3 region has the DNA TGCGCCAGCAGCCAAGGGGACTGGCGGGGGGGCCCCGGGGAGCTGTTTTTT.

The CDR3 bases are TGTGCCAGCAGCTTAGAGGGCCTAGATGGCTACACCTTC. Translating it yields CASSLEGLDGYTF. The rearrangement uses TRBV7-9 and TRBJ1-2; D remains ambiguous. V lost 1 base to trimming and J lost 6 bases, with 9 bases between them. This CDR3 is built from 13 residues. CDR1 is SEHNR, CDR2 FQNEAQ, per germline (reference sequence).

The J gene is TRBJ1-6, the V gene TRBV6-5; maybe TRBD1 (5 bases). The germline V gene has CDR1 MNHEY and CDR2 SVGAGI. This CDR3 comprises 16 residues. Trimming stripped 3 bases from V and 10 bases from J, with 19 bases between. The CDR3 DNA is TGTGCCAGCAGTTATGGGGCCCCAGGGCCAAAATCACCCCTCCACTTT. Its protein is CASSYGAPGPKSPLHF.

V is TRBV4-2 and J is TRBJ1-3; TRBD1 aligns across 9 bases. J was trimmed by 9 bases and V by 3 bases; bases with no gene match: 12. Germline CDR1 LGHNA, CDR2 YNFKEQ. The CDR3 totals 16 residues. CDR3 nucleotide sequence: TGTGCCAGCAGCCAGGCTACAGGGGGCGCCGGGGGCACCATATATTTT. Translated, it gives CASSQATGGAGGTIYF.

The chain combines TRBV28 with TRBJ1-2, with TRBD1 matching over 9 bases. J gave up 4 bases and V 10 bases, and 7 bases lay outside the gene matches. Per germline, CDR1 MDHEN and CDR2 SYDVKM. The CDR3 has 13 amino acids. CDR3 sequence (DNA): TGTGCCACCACAGGGGGCCAAGGCTATGGCTACACCTTC. Protein sequence: CATTGGQGYGYTF.

DNA of the CDR3: TGTGCCAGCAGTTTAGCGCTCCGGAACACTGAAGCTTTCTTT. Its translation is CASSLALRNTEAFF. V usage is TRBV27 and J usage is TRBJ1-1; D unclear. From germline, CDR1 is MNHEY and CDR2 SMNVEV (reference sequence). This CDR3 region has 14 residues. V was shortened by 2 bases and J by 1 base, with 8 bases between the two germline ends.

This CDR3 is CASSLGGQVNQPQHF. CDR3 nucleotides: TGCGCCAGCAGCTTGGGGGGACAGGTTAATCAGCCCCAGCATTTT. The V gene is TRBV5-1, the J gene TRBJ1-5; 8 bases fit TRBD1. V trimming: 0 bases; J trimming: 4 bases; junction bases outside the gene matches: 3. Germline CDR1 is SGHRS and CDR2 is YFSETQ. This CDR3 is built from 15 residues. Full variable domain (rest looked up from reference TRBV5-1 and TRBJ1-5): KAGVTQTPRYLIKTRGQQVTLSCSPISGHRSVSWYQQTPGQGLQFLFEYFSETQRNKGNFPGRFSGRQFSNSRSEMNVSTLELGDSALYLCASSLGGQVNQPQHFGDGTRLSIL.

The V call is TRBV7-8, the J call TRBJ2-2; unclear D gene. Germline CDR1 and CDR2: SGHVS and FQNEAQ. The CDR3 runs 15 residues. Trimming cost V 1 base and J 6 bases, with 12 bases left between them. Here the CDR3 reads CASSLGSEIPGELFF. CDR3 nucleotides: TGTGCCAGCAGCTTAGGCTCCGAGATTCCCGGGGAGCTGTTTTTT.